Described below is a single T cell receptor (beta chain) sequence and its context. Antigen unknown. The CDR3 covers 12 residues. The V gene end was trimmed by 5 bases and the J gene end by 9 bases; junction bases not matched to a gene: 3. The germline CDR1 and CDR2 sequences are MNHEY and SMNVEV (reference sequence). Naive CD8 cells were CD45RO-negative, positively selected for CCR7, excluding terminally differentiated effector memory CD45RA+ cells. The donor cohort consisted entirely of Caucasian adults residing in Nashville, Tennessee. These data are taken from a study of shared clonotypes between healthy human individuals. Study outcomes and limitations: Investigators expected sequencing depth to affect clonotype sharing among donors.

Method: immunoSEQ multiplex PCR; TCRdb's copy keeps in-frame clones and lacks some. Of roughly 2.1 million clones listed, more than 85% were seen once; the top ten hold approximately 1.7%. The chain employs TRBV27 and TRBJ2-2; 7 bases agree with TRBD2. Sequencing input: naive CD8+ T cells from PBMCs. The clonotype was recovered from a young man in good health. Some clones in this sample may be carry-over from other donors' samples. The CDR3 nucleotides are TGTGCCAGCAGTCCAGGGACTAGGGAGCTGTTTTTT. As protein: CASSPGTRELFF.